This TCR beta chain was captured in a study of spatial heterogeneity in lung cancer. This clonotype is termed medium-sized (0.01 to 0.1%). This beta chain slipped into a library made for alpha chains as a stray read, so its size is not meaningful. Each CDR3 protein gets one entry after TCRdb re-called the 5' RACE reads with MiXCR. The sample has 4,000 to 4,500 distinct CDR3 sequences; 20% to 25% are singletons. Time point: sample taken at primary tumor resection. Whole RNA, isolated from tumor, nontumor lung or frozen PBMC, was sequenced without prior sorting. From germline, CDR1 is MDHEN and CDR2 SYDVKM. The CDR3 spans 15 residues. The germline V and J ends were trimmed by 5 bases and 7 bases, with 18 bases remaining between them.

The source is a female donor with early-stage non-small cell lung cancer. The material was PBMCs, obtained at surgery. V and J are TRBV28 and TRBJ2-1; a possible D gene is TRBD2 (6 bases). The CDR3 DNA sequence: TGTGCCAGCAGTACCCTAGCGTCGGGGAGGAATGAGCAGTTCTTC. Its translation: CASSTLASGRNEQFF.